This TCR beta chain was profiled in a study of cytomegalovirus exposure and HLA in healthy donors (dated by TCRdb to about 2017). Regarding the complete study: In an earlier analysis of about 560 of the donors, less than 350 Gb of sequence data and just under 120 million unique TCR beta sequences from about 180 million T cells were reported. A later analysis re-analyzed previously published TCR beta repertoires from hundreds of donors and added high-resolution HLA genotyping to study TCR occurrence patterns. To predict cytomegalovirus infection status, the study combined high-throughput TCR immunosequencing, statistical association of individual TCRs with disease status, and machine learning. Class I and class II HLA loci were covered by the typing at four-digit resolution. Among the roughly 370 genotyped donors, 81% belonged to the genetic ancestry cluster associated with self-reported Caucasian donors. The number of typed donors differed by locus: about 629-630 for A, B, C, DRB1 and DQB1; some 540 for DQA1; around 610 for DPA1; and some 450 for DPB1. Among about 390 genotyped donors of the cohort, an average of roughly 240,000 unique TCR beta nucleotide sequences were sequenced per donor, roughly 20% of them non-productive. An early release covering more than 500 HLA-typed donors comprised approximately 290 gigabases of sequencing data and approximately 80 million unique TCR sequences. To decide whether each TCR beta V gene segment behaved as functional or pseudogenic, an earlier analysis of approximately 620 of the donors relied on high-throughput TCR beta sequencing. In a later genetic analysis, genome-wide SNP genotypes for about three fifths of the 666 donors were used, and that subset was treated as a discovery cohort. Using immunosequencing, the study profiled T cell repertoires from around 680 subjects and related those repertoires to cytomegalovirus serostatus. Roughly 5 DR-DQ haplotypes were handled as single units for association and clustering, since linkage in the cohort was strong. Alongside the repertoire data, information on donor age, sex, ethnicity and CMV serostatus was compiled. Every repertoire in the discovery cohort had been generated on one and the same sequencing platform. Rather than drawing on any new phenotypic data, the later analysis identified candidate immune exposures from TCR beta sequences and the way those sequences occurred across donors. The study aimed to test whether cataloging public T cell receptors could reveal signatures of past pathogen exposure. A separate validation cohort of 100 to 150 different subjects was used in addition to the 666-subject first cohort.

General conclusions and limits of the study: Because HLA typing was missing for some donors at each locus, association tests included only the typed subset. The cohort was sequenced for TCR beta chains only, and without alpha or paired-chain data the features that could be detected were limited. In a later analysis, TCR association rates were found to vary across HLA loci, with the most associated TCRs seen for DRB1 alleles and the fewest for HLA-C alleles. A further reported finding was that TCR beta sequences accurately predicted the HLA-A and HLA-B alleles for most subjects in the first cohort. According to the authors, the approach could potentially be generalized to other disease states and immunological phenotypes. In an earlier analysis of several hundred of the donors, most TCR beta V segments were observed in productive rearrangements about 90% or about 30% of the time, broadly matching IMGT annotations. In both the original and validation cohorts, the classifier was reported to diagnose cytomegalovirus status with high specificity and sensitivity. In a later genetic analysis, fewer N-insertions in productive TCRs were reported among donors in an Asian-associated ancestry cluster than the roughly 700-donor mean. Some IMGT-functional V segments, including TRBV6-2 and TRBV6-3, could not be distinguished by the 87-base-pair reads and were therefore excluded. Immune exposure information for the cohort was limited to CMV serostatus. V-gene and J-gene trimming of TCR beta chains was associated with a missense DCLRE1C variant in a later genetic analysis, and the association was replicated in an independent cohort. A cluster of highly shared sequence variants was judged likely to be a technical artifact of the sequencing pipeline. Correlated functional status among segregating V segments might reflect linkage disequilibrium, but an unknown experimental factor could not be ruled out. Compared with equally common non-associated chains, HLA-associated TCR beta chains in a later analysis were more clonally expanded and had lower generation probabilities. The study gave a list of roughly 150 TCR beta chains associated with cytomegalovirus. According to a later analysis, most CMV-associated TCR beta chains appeared to be HLA-restricted, and the HLA associations seemed to be driven largely by CMV exposure. Strong co-occurrence of HLA alleles, especially DR and DQ, made assigning TCR associations to individual alleles difficult. Several of the top co-occurrence clusters appeared to be linked to parvovirus B19, influenza, CMV and Epstein-Barr virus, according to a later analysis. The earlier analysis of approximately 590 of the donors excluded 15 to 20 rarely observed V segments, including chromosome 9 orphons, because counts were too low. Most TCR sequences were observed very rarely across donors, whereas some public TCRs were present in many individuals. At a false discovery rate of 0.05, a later analysis linked 15,000 to 20,000 TCR beta sequences to specific HLA alleles. The presence/absence analyses assumed that sequencing depth was roughly uniform across donors, and that assumption may not be true. In vitro tests confirmed that a few of the cytomegalovirus-associated TCR beta chains recognize cytomegalovirus antigens.

Libraries came from the immunoSEQ multiplex PCR assay. For the multiplex PCR, a mixture combining 60 forward primers for TCR Vbeta segments and 13 reverse primers for TCR Jbeta segments was used. Amplification of the CDR3 region of rearranged TCR beta genes was performed with a multiplex PCR assay on genomic DNA. The Illumina HiSeq System was used to sequence the amplified TCR beta libraries as 87-base-pair reads. The authors' pipeline ran thus. Across the 700 or so repertoires, a later analysis counted tens of millions of unique TCR beta chains, 9.5 million to 12 million of which were shared by at least two donors. A nearest-neighbor algorithm error-corrected the raw reads and collapsed the reads into unique sequences, merging closely related sequences to remove PCR and sequencing errors. To assign V, D and J gene segments, CDR3 sequences were aligned to IMGT reference sequences. For a sequence to be retained, at least a six-nucleotide match to both a V gene segment and a J gene segment was required. Rearrangements were called productive when the CDR3 lacked stop codons and stayed in frame with V and J; all others were non-productive. CDR3 was defined by IMGT convention, running from the second conserved V-encoded cysteine to the conserved J-encoded phenylalanine. Sequences without an unambiguous match to a single V gene segment were excluded from the earlier analysis of 500 to 700 of the donors. An earlier analysis of a few hundred of the donors classified V segments as functional when productive rearrangements were above 56.7% and as segregating when the standard deviation between donors was above 5%. A statistical classification framework was built to diagnose cytomegalovirus status from the catalog of TCR beta chain sequences. A later analysis assigned V and J genes by comparing TCR nucleotide sequences with IMGT/GENE-DB human TR gene sequences. The TCRdist pipeline was used in a later analysis to assign CDR3 sequences and most-parsimonious VDJ recombination scenarios. A later analysis defined each TCR beta chain by its CDR3 amino acid sequence plus V-gene family, and excluded reads lacking a unique V-gene family. A later analysis removed 500 to 650 highly shared, low-generation-probability nucleotide sequences to deal with suspected cross-contamination and a sequencing artifact. For each public chain, a later analysis derived a clonal expansion index from normalized ranks of inferred template counts within each repertoire. A later analysis computed generation probabilities with a VDJ recombination model fitted to out-of-frame rearrangements, and checked the results against IGoR. In a later analysis, TCR-TCR, TCR-HLA and TCR-CMV co-occurrence was scored with hypergeometric tests, and a repertoire-size bias correction was applied to TCR pairs. In a later analysis, false discovery rates were estimated by permuting HLA or CMV assignments 20 times. In a later analysis, co-occurring TCRs were grouped with DBSCAN, and TCRdist sequence similarity was added when clustering was performed within HLA-allele-positive subsets. For co-occurrence clustering, repertoires with fewer than 30,000 or more than 120,000 public chains were excluded, along with a handful of repertoires with anomalous nucleotide sharing. The clones in this table, taken by TCRdb from immuneACCESS, are in-frame only. Not every clone is retained; where verified, under half of the shortfall comes from an unresolved V gene, and the cause of the rest is unknown. The V and J calls and the clone size are those of that table, but D and trimming were determined from the DNA. Across this sample there are under 200,000 clones, with roughly an eighth seen only once. About 7.8% of the sample belongs to the ten largest clones.

The CDR3 runs 14 residues from the cysteine to the phenylalanine. Just CDR3 DNA is preserved here, 42 bases in frame from base 1. From a lookup of the germline V gene, CDR1 and CDR2 are SQVTM and ANQGSEA. The junction shows trimming of 7 bases on V and 0 bases on J, and the gene matches do not reach 4 bases of it. A few counts support this clone. Its antigen specificity is not known. Per-base qualities were not stored, and no clone one base away is much larger. The cohort was made up of approximately 670 healthy bone marrow donors. At the time of sampling, every cohort member was nominally healthy, though immune exposures that went unrecorded were likely present. The donor was CMV seropositive and belonged to the group of 250 to 300 seropositive cohort members. Every donor gave a peripheral blood sample, and the peripheral blood mononuclear cells from that sample were used for TCR beta sequencing. The Qiagen DNeasy Blood Extraction Kit was used to extract genomic DNA from the blood cell samples.

This chain joins TRBV29-1 to TRBJ1-1, with 11 bases matching TRBD1. The specimen sequenced was PBMCs. The TCR originated in a man aged 50-59 years in good health and CMV-seropositive. The CDR3 corresponds to CSGGTGGMNTEAFF. The DNA sequence reads TGCAGCGGCGGGACAGGGGGAATGAACACTGAAGCTTTCTTT.